One T cell receptor (beta chain) is described in this entry. Sequencing was performed with immunoSEQ multiplex PCR; in TCRdb, only in-frame clones are kept and a portion is missing. The sample has approximately 66,000 clones; 85% to 90% are singletons. The CDR3 is made up of 15 amino acids. V was clipped by 1 base and J by 5 bases; unmatched bases: 4. Per the germline V gene, CDR1 is LGHNA and CDR2 is YSLEER. The data were obtained in a study of technical replicates of blood from a few donors. This clonotype originated in a human donor in good health. Some clones in this sample may be carry-over from other donors' samples. The chain combines TRBV4-3 with TRBJ2-7, with 11 bases identical to TRBD2. Sequencing was performed on PBMCs. As DNA, the CDR3 is TGCGCCAGCAGCCAAGTCACTAGCGGGAGCCACGAGCAGTACTTC. Amino acids: CASSQVTSGSHEQYF.